The 24 T cell receptor beta chains reported below all come from one sample, sequenced in a study of technical replicates of blood from several donors. The assay was immunoSEQ multiplex PCR, and TCRdb's table has in-frame clones only and misses some. In the table there are 65,000 to 70,000 clones, around nine tenths of which are singletons. Input material: PBMCs. The receptors were sampled from a human donor in good health. Some clones in this sample may be carry-over from other donors' samples.

This clone was detected a few times. The rearrangement uses TRBV6-5 and TRBJ1-3; no reliable D call. The V gene's germline CDR1 is MNHEY and CDR2 SVGAGI. V lost 0 bases and J lost 2, with 8 bases in between. The CDR3 length is 15 residues. The CDR3: CASSYSSRTGNTIYF. CDR3 DNA sequence: TGTGCCAGCAGTTACTCGTCCAGGACTGGAAACACCATATATTTT.

V is TRBV9 and J is TRBJ2-5; 8 nucleotides line up with TRBD2. Germline loops: CDR1 SGDLS, CDR2 YYNGEE. The CDR3 is made up of 15 amino acids. The J segment lost 5 bases and the V segment lost 7 bases, leaving 13 bases of the junction unmatched. DNA of the CDR3: TGTGCCAGCGCACGCGTGACGGGGGGGCGGGAGACCCAGTACTTC. Translating it yields CASARVTGGRETQYF.

The chain carries TRBV21-1 and TRBJ2-1; the table's D gene call, TRBD1, was not cross checked with the DNA. TRBV21-1 is classified as a pseudogene. This CDR3 has 16 residues. CDR3 nucleotides: TGTGCCAGCAGCAAAGCGCATGGCCGACAAGGCGAGGAGCAGTTCTTC. This gives the protein CASSKAHGRQGEEQFF.

Turning to this clone: Relative to the germline gene, one junction end is altered; a read error may explain this. V is TRBV7-2 and J is TRBJ2-3; 10 bases are shared with TRBD2. Looked up from germline, CDR1 is SGHTA and CDR2 is FQGNSA. The CDR3 has 14 residues. The CDR3 nucleotides are TGTGCCAGCAGCTTAGAGTGGACTAGCGGTCCAACGTCTTTT. Amino acid sequence: CASSLEWTSGPTSF.

The genes are TRBV6-1 and TRBJ2-7; 7 bases agree with TRBD2. V shed 4 bases and J 3 bases; nucleotides not matched to a gene: 9. The length of the CDR3 is 15 residues. Per the germline V gene, CDR1 is MNHNS and CDR2 is SASEGT. CDR3 sequence reads: CASSATISGLYEQYF. The CDR3, as DNA: TGTGCCAGCAGTGCCACAATTAGCGGGCTCTACGAGCAGTACTTC.

The chain recombines TRBV5-1 with TRBJ2-3, with TRBD2 identical over 10 bases. V dropped 0 bases and J dropped 4; count of bases not matched to a gene: 5. This CDR3 is 16 amino acids long. Germline CDR1 is SGHRS and CDR2 is YFSETQ. The DNA of the CDR3 is TGCGCCAGCAGCTTGGATACTAGCGGGGTCTCAGATACGCAGTATTTT. Translated, it gives CASSLDTSGVSDTQYF.

V is TRBV6-5 and J is TRBJ2-1; D unresolved. The length of the CDR3 is 15 residues. V gave up 0 bases and J gave up 3 bases, with 9 bases separating them. CDR1 and CDR2 (germline): MNHEY, SVGAGI. CDR3 sequence: CASSYSSRNYNEQFF. In nucleotides, the CDR3 is TGTGCCAGCAGTTACTCTTCCAGGAACTACAATGAGCAGTTCTTC.

The CDR3 here is CASSDFREAAKNIQYF. The DNA for the CDR3 is TGTGCCAGCAGTGATTTCAGGGAGGCGGCCAAAAACATTCAGTACTTC. The chain joins TRBV25-1 to TRBJ2-4; possible D gene TRBD2, 6 bases. V lost 3 bases and J lost 1, with 13 bases in between. The CDR3 totals 16 residues. The germline V gene encodes CDR1 MGHDK and CDR2 SYGVNS.

The rearrangement links TRBV27 to TRBJ2-5; 8 positions match TRBD2. The J segment lost 1 base and the V segment lost 1 base, leaving 5 bases of the junction unmatched. Germline V gene sequence: CDR1 MNHEY, CDR2 SMNVEV (reference sequence). The CDR3 has 16 amino acids. CDR3 sequence reads: CASSLFSSGSQETQYF. DNA for the CDR3: TGTGCCAGCAGTTTATTTTCGAGCGGGAGCCAAGAGACCCAGTACTTC.

This sequence joins TRBV10-3 and TRBJ2-2; 9 bases agree with TRBD2. The CDR3 has 16 amino acids. In germline, CDR1 is ENHRY, CDR2 SYGVKD. J gave up 6 bases and V 3 bases, and 8 bases lay outside the gene matches. The CDR3 DNA follows: TGTGCCATCAGTGAATGGCGGGGGGGCCTTTCCGGGGAGCTGTTTTTT. Translation: CAISEWRGGLSGELFF.

The rearrangement links TRBV6-5 to TRBJ2-5, with 8 bases that match TRBD1. V was pared by 9 bases and J by 2 bases, with 8 bases of the junction left unmatched. Germline V gives CDR1 MNHEY, CDR2 SVGAGI. The CDR3 consists of 14 residues. CDR3 coding DNA: TGTGCCAGTGCCTGGGACAGGTCGCAAGAGACCCAGTACTTC. Translating gives CASAWDRSQETQYF.

As DNA, the CDR3 is TGTGCCAGCAGTGAAAGAAGGCGGGGACAGGGACGTAATGAGCAGTTCTTC. Protein: CASSERRRGQGRNEQFF. The V call is TRBV2, the J call TRBJ2-1, with 9 bases that match TRBD1. The J segment lost 7 bases and the V segment lost 2 bases, leaving 12 bases of the junction unmatched. Germline CDR1 and CDR2: SNHLY and FYNNEI. This CDR3 is built from 17 residues.

CDR3 in amino acids: CASSTPGKSNTEAFF. The CDR3 region has the DNA TGTGCCAGCAGTACCCCGGGAAAATCGAACACTGAAGCTTTCTTT. This rearrangement joins TRBV6-1 to TRBJ1-1; D is unclear. CDR1 MNHNS and CDR2 SASEGT come from the germline V gene. This CDR3 is 15 amino acids long. With 5 bases removed from V and 1 base from J, the gap between germline ends came to 14 bases.

The chain combines TRBV29-1 with TRBJ1-1, with D hard to call. The V end lost 3 bases, the J end lost 1 base, and 9 bases lay between the germline ends. Germline V gene sequence: CDR1 SQVTM, CDR2 ANQGSEA. CDR3 length: 13 residues. CDR3 coding DNA: TGCAGCGTTGAGGGCAGCCCGAACACTGAAGCTTTCTTT. Amino acids: CSVEGSPNTEAFF.

V usage is TRBV4-1 and J usage is TRBJ2-3; the match to TRBD2 covers 7 bases. With V trimmed by 5 bases and J by 0 bases, 11 bases remained unmatched. The germline CDR1 and CDR2 sequences are MGHRA and YSYEKL. The CDR3 runs 17 residues. In nucleotides, the CDR3 is TGCGCCAGCAGCACAAACTGGGGGGGTCCTAGCACAGATACGCAGTATTTT. Its protein product is CASSTNWGGPSTDTQYF.

V is TRBV7-9 and J is TRBJ1-4, with D possibly matching TRBD1 (6 bases). The germline CDR1 and CDR2 sequences are SEHNR and FQNEAQ (reference sequence). Trimming took off 5 bases at V and 11 bases at J, with 24 bases between the two ends. The CDR3 spans 16 residues. The CDR3 coding sequence is TGTGCCAGCAGCCCACCTCTGGGGGCAGGACTAGAGAAACTGTTTTTT. This gives the protein CASSPPLGAGLEKLFF.

The J gene is TRBJ2-6, the V gene TRBV2, with TRBD1 as a possible D gene (6 bases). This CDR3 is 15 amino acids long. With 5 bases removed from V and 4 bases from J, the gap between germline ends came to 12 bases. Germline V gives CDR1 SNHLY, CDR2 FYNNEI. The CDR3 nucleotides read TGTGCCAGCAGTTCACAGGGCGGCGGGGCCAACGTCCTGACTTTC. Encoded protein: CASSSQGGGANVLTF.

A word on this clone: Other DNA sequences in the sample encode the same CDR3. The chain combines TRBV4-3 with TRBJ1-2; 11 bases align to TRBD1. The germline V gene encodes CDR1 LGHNA and CDR2 YSLEER. The CDR3 sequence is 14 residues long. Germline trimming cut 4 bases from V and 3 bases from J; bases unmatched to any gene: 1. In nucleotides, the CDR3 is TGCGCCAGCAGCCTGGGACAGGGGGACTATGGCTACACCTTC. It encodes CASSLGQGDYGYTF.

The chain links TRBV5-6 to TRBJ1-2, with 7 bases that match TRBD1. This CDR3 region has 17 residues. Germline V gene sequence: CDR1 SGHDT, CDR2 YYEEEE. V lost 3 bases to trimming and J lost 0 bases; unmatched junction nucleotides: 11. The CDR3 nucleotides read TGTGCCAGCAGCTGGGGACAGTTAGTTACCTCTAACTATGGCTACACCTTC. It is translated as CASSWGQLVTSNYGYTF.

J is TRBJ1-1 and V is TRBV5-8; D gene unclear. The V end was cut by 4 bases, the J end by 6 bases, with 16 bases between. This CDR3 region has 14 residues. Germline CDR1 and CDR2: SGHTS and YDEGEE. CDR3 in DNA: TGTGCCAGCAGCCCGGAGGTAGTCGGCCCTGAAGCTTTCTTT. The encoded protein is CASSPEVVGPEAFF.

The V gene is TRBV30, the J gene TRBJ1-6; maybe TRBD1 (6 bases). The CDR3 is made up of 13 amino acids. The V gene's germline CDR1 is GTSNPN and CDR2 SVGIG (reference sequence). The CDR3 reads CAYQQGYNSPLHF. CDR3 bases: TGTGCTTACCAACAGGGCTATAATTCACCCCTCCACTTT.

The chain has TRBV15 and TRBJ1-1; no definite D call. Looked up from germline, CDR1 is LNHNV and CDR2 is YYDKDF (reference sequence). The CDR3 extends over 14 amino acids. V lost 0 bases and J lost 1, with 6 bases in between. CDR3 region: CATSRDQQNTEAFF. The CDR3 DNA follows: TGTGCCACCAGCAGAGATCAACAGAACACTGAAGCTTTCTTT.

V usage is TRBV10-3 and J usage is TRBJ2-7; D is uncertain. Per germline, CDR1 ENHRY and CDR2 SYGVKD. Trimming took 2 bases from V and 6 from J, leaving 5 bases between them. CDR3 length: 11 amino acids. CDR3 DNA: TGTGCCATCAGTGAGCTCTTCGAGCAGTACTTC. Translating it yields CAISELFEQYF.

The rearrangement joins TRBV19 to TRBJ2-2, with 9 bases identical to TRBD2. The CDR3 sequence is 20 residues long. The V gene's germline CDR1 is LNHDA and CDR2 SQIVND (reference sequence). V lost 4 bases and J lost 1; bases outside the gene matches: 16. The CDR3 coding sequence is TGTGCCAGTAGTAAACAACCCCGAGGTGGTAGCGGGGGGAACACCGGGGAGCTGTTTTTT. It is translated as CASSKQPRGGSGGNTGELFF.